The 8 T cell receptor beta chains below all came from one sample that was sequenced in a study of blood T cell repertoires in COVID-19. Only in-frame clones appear in the TCRdb table, and some are missing; sequencing was by immunoSEQ multiplex PCR. The repertoire holds approximately 67,000 clones, with roughly 87% as singletons. Specimen: peripheral blood. Every receptor here comes from a woman of 80 years or more with acute or convalescent COVID-19.

The chain recombines TRBV6-5 with TRBJ1-5; 7 bases are a match to TRBD1. V was pared by 4 bases and J by 4 bases, with 1 base of the junction left unmatched. Germline CDR1 reads MNHEY; CDR2 reads SVGAGI. The CDR3 spans 13 residues. The CDR3 bases are TGTGCCAGCAGTTGGACAGGAAATCAGCCCCAGCATTTT. This gives the protein CASSWTGNQPQHF.

The V and J genes are TRBV6-5 and TRBJ2-1; 8 positions match TRBD1. Germline V CDR1 and CDR2: MNHEY, SVGAGI. The V gene end was trimmed by 6 bases and the J gene end by 6 bases; junction bases not matched to a gene: 4. The CDR3 runs 13 residues. CDR3 in DNA: TGTGCCAGCAGGAGACAGGGGACCAATGAGCAGTTCTTC. Protein product: CASRRQGTNEQFF.

The chain couples TRBV19 to TRBJ2-7; 8 nucleotides agree with TRBD2. The V gene end was trimmed by 3 bases and the J gene end by 2 bases; junction bases not matched to a gene: 3. Germline V gene sequence: CDR1 LNHDA, CDR2 SQIVND (reference sequence). The CDR3 runs 14 residues. The CDR3 reads CASSIPGGAYEQYF. The CDR3, as DNA: TGTGCCAGTAGTATCCCCGGGGGGGCCTACGAGCAGTACTTC. Based on the CDR3 plus reference TRBV19 and TRBJ2-7, the full variable domain is DGGITQSPKYLFRKEGQNVTLSCEQNLNHDAMYWYRQDPGQGLRLIYYSQIVNDFQKGDIAEGYSVSREKKESFPLTVTSAQKNPTAFYLCASSIPGGAYEQYFGPGTRLTVT.

The chain employs TRBV14 and TRBJ2-3; weak D call: TRBD1 (5 bases). This CDR3 is built from 15 residues. Deletions cut 7 bases from V and 7 bases from J, with 21 bases between. CDR1 is SGHDN, CDR2 FVKESK, per germline. Here the CDR3 reads CASTDGQIKGNTQYF. The CDR3 coding sequence is TGTGCCAGCACGGACGGTCAAATTAAGGGGAATACGCAGTATTTT.

This chain connects TRBV7-9 to TRBJ2-7; TRBD2 is a possible D gene (6 bases). Germline V gene data show CDR1 as SEHNR and CDR2 as FQNEAQ (reference sequence). V was cut by 1 base and J by 9 bases, with 13 bases left in between. The CDR3 loop spans 13 amino acids. CDR3 in amino acids: CASSLEGRGRQYF. In DNA, the CDR3 is TGTGCCAGCAGCTTAGAAGGCCGGGGGAGGCAGTACTTC.

The chain carries TRBV28 and TRBJ1-4, with TRBD1 as a possible D gene (5 bases). The CDR3 has 16 residues. The germline V gene has CDR1 MDHEN and CDR2 SYDVKM. Trimming stripped 3 bases from V and 8 bases from J, with 19 bases between. The CDR3 protein is CASSLGGSQVWEKLFF. The DNA for the CDR3 is TGTGCCAGCAGTTTGGGGGGTAGCCAGGTCTGGGAAAAACTGTTTTTT.

This chain joins TRBV27 and TRBJ2-3; D unclear. Trimming took 0 bases from V and 3 from J, leaving 7 bases between them. In germline, CDR1 is MNHEY, CDR2 SMNVEV (reference sequence). This CDR3 contains 14 residues. The CDR3 DNA reads as TGTGCCAGCAGTTTATCGGGCTTTACAGATACGCAGTATTTT. This translates into CASSLSGFTDTQYF.

The chain carries TRBV6-1 and TRBJ2-2; 14 positions match TRBD2. Germline-derived CDR1 and CDR2 are MNHNS and SASEGT. The CDR3 contains 19 residues. V was pared by 3 bases and J by 3 bases, with 9 bases of the junction left unmatched. CDR3 sequence: CASSDIRLAGGPDTGELFF. The CDR3 DNA follows: TGTGCCAGCAGTGATATCCGACTAGCGGGGGGGCCGGACACCGGGGAGCTGTTTTTT.